A selection of T cell receptor beta chains follows, all from one sample in a study of blood T cells in healthy people across ages. MiXCR, run by TCRdb on the 5' RACE reads, gives a single entry per CDR3 protein. Seen here are more than 650,000 distinct CDR3 sequences, roughly 20% observed once, and the top ten hold less than 25%. The sequenced sample consisted of blood. The receptors stem from a man aged 65 to 79 in good health. CDR3s include the opening cysteine and the closing phenylalanine or tryptophan. The D gene is left open where the match is weak. Rows give clone size only sometimes, using once, few, many, or a class for an expanded clone.

>TRBV12-3/TRBV12-4|TRBJ2-1|few|.
CASRLTGDYNEQFF
TGTGCCAGCAGGTTGACAGGAGACTACAATGAGCAGTTCTTC
>TRBV6-2/TRBV6-3|TRBJ2-1|.|TRBD2
CASSYGDLAGVLNEQFF
TGTGCCAGCAGTTACGGGGATCTAGCGGGAGTTCTGAATGAGCAGTTCTTC
>TRBV5-1|TRBJ2-5|few|.
CASSLNRRQETQYF
TGCGCCAGCAGCTTGAACAGGAGACAAGAGACCCAGTACTTC
>TRBV12-3/TRBV12-4|TRBJ1-6|few|.
CASSINSPLHF
TGTGCCAGCAGCATAAATTCACCCCTCCACTTT
>TRBV12-3/TRBV12-4|TRBJ2-3|.|TRBD1
CASSWGTGGTDTQYF
TGTGCCAGCAGTTGGGGGACAGGGGGCACAGATACGCAGTATTTT
>TRBV4-1|TRBJ1-4|many|.
CASSQDLARQSEKLFF
TGCGCCAGCAGCCAAGATCTTGCCCGGCAGAGTGAAAAACTGTTTTTT
>TRBV12-3/TRBV12-4|TRBJ2-3|few|TRBD2
CASSDRLAGANTQYF
TGTGCCAGCAGTGACCGACTAGCGGGAGCAAATACGCAGTATTTT
>TRBV6-1|TRBJ2-7|few|.
CASTGSVYEQYF
TGTGCCAGCACGGGTTCCGTCTACGAGCAGTACTTC
>TRBV6-1|TRBJ1-1|.|.
CASSEVGGPKGGEAFF
TGTGCCAGCAGTGAAGTGGGGGGCCCGAAGGGTGGTGAAGCTTTCTTT
>TRBV2|TRBJ2-3|few|.
CASTAGLSTDTQYF
TGTGCCAGCACGGCGGGTTTGAGCACAGATACGCAGTATTTT
>TRBV7-9|TRBJ2-5|.|.
CASSGLGMGQETQYF
TGTGCCAGCAGCGGCTTGGGGATGGGGCAAGAGACCCAGTACTTC
>TRBV5-1|TRBJ2-5|few|TRBD2
CASSIGTSGGGSRETQYF
TGCGCCAGCAGCATCGGGACTAGCGGGGGAGGATCGCGAGAGACCCAGTACTTC
>TRBV19|TRBJ1-3|.|.
CASSIRGTNTIYF
TGTGCCAGTAGTATCCGGGGGACGAACACCATATATTTT
>TRBV19|TRBJ2-3|.|TRBD2
CASSPSGVPADTQYF
TGTGCCAGTAGCCCTAGCGGGGTCCCCGCAGATACGCAGTATTTT
>TRBV12-3/TRBV12-4|TRBJ1-2|many|.
CASSLGQQNNYGYTF
TGTGCCAGCAGTTTAGGTCAGCAAAACAACTATGGCTACACCTTC
>TRBV5-6|TRBJ1-4|few|.
CASSSPTTTGEKLFF
TGTGCCAGCAGCTCCCCAACTACAACGGGGGAAAAACTGTTTTTT